Below are 17 T cell receptor beta chains sequenced from a single sample in a study of pediatric ulcerative colitis. The data were produced by immunoSEQ multiplex PCR, yet TCRdb's version contains in-frame clones alone and is incomplete. The repertoire consists of 10,000 to 13,000 clones, with around 82% occurring once and the leading ten covering 3% to 5%. One to two pinch biopsies were taken from the rectum during colonoscopy. The sequencing input was gut tissue. These receptors were obtained from a girl under 18 who was a control in a study of pediatric ulcerative colitis.

The V and J genes are TRBV7-9 and TRBJ2-3, with 7 bases that match TRBD2. Germline lookup yields CDR1 SEHNR and CDR2 FQNEAQ (reference sequence). Unmatched junction bases numbered 6, after V lost 3 bases and J lost 0 bases. This CDR3 is 16 amino acids long. In nucleotides, the CDR3 is TGTGCCAGCAGCTTTCGACTAGCCCTTAGCACAGATACGCAGTATTTT. Translated, it gives CASSFRLALSTDTQYF.

In its sample, this clone is large. V and J are TRBV4-1 and TRBJ1-2; 9 bases are shared with TRBD1. Germline loops: CDR1 MGHRA, CDR2 YSYEKL. The junction had 7 bases not matched to a gene; V was cut back by 5 bases and J by 6 bases. This CDR3 region has 14 residues. This CDR3 is CASSDGDREDGYTF. CDR3 nucleotides: TGCGCCAGCAGCGATGGGGACAGGGAGGATGGCTACACCTTC.

V gene TRBV18 combines with J gene TRBJ2-1; D ambiguous. V lost 3 bases and J lost 2, with 5 bases in between. This CDR3 contains 13 residues. Per germline, CDR1 KGHSH and CDR2 LQKENI. Here the CDR3 DNA reads TGTGCCAGCTCACCCACCCCCTACAATGAGCAGTTCTTC. Residues: CASSPTPYNEQFF.

The chain recombines TRBV30 with TRBJ2-5; the match to TRBD1 covers 11 bases. This CDR3 comprises 13 residues. Trimming took 2 bases from V and 7 from J; bases not matched to a gene: 3. Germline CDR1 and CDR2: GTSNPN and SVGIG (reference sequence). The CDR3 loop is CAWSPGTGGTQYF. The CDR3 DNA follows: TGTGCCTGGAGTCCGGGGACAGGGGGGACCCAGTACTTC.

This rearrangement joins TRBV30 to TRBJ1-3, with unresolved D. The V gene's germline CDR1 is GTSNPN and CDR2 SVGIG (reference sequence). V was shortened by 2 bases and J by 0 bases, with 2 bases between the two germline ends. The CDR3 runs to 12 residues. The CDR3 is CAWSRSGNTIYF. The CDR3, as DNA: TGTGCCTGGAGTCGCTCTGGAAACACCATATATTTT.

This clone occurred once. The genes are TRBV6-5 and TRBJ2-7; D not resolved. V lost 2 bases and J lost 3, with 11 bases in between. CDR1 is MNHEY, CDR2 SVGAGI, per germline. This CDR3 is built from 14 residues. The CDR3 region is CASSYGSRDYEQYF. CDR3 nucleotides: TGTGCCAGCAGTTACGGGTCCAGAGACTACGAGCAGTACTTC.

The rearrangement joins TRBV6-5 to TRBJ1-2; possibly TRBD1 for D (5 bases). V was pared by 0 bases and J by 8 bases, with 10 bases between. Per germline, CDR1 MNHEY and CDR2 SVGAGI. The CDR3 is 13 amino acids. In DNA, the CDR3 is TGTGCCAGCAGTTACTCGAAAGGGGTAGGCTACACCTTC. Protein product: CASSYSKGVGYTF.

This clone was counted a single time. CDR3 protein: CASSFRDTQYF. CDR3 nucleotide sequence: TGTGCCAGCAGTTTCAGAGATACCCAGTACTTC. The gene calls are TRBV6-5 and TRBJ2-5, with unresolved D. With 4 bases removed from V and 8 bases from J, the gap between germline ends came to 8 bases. Germline V gene data show CDR1 as MNHEY and CDR2 as SVGAGI. This CDR3 region has 11 residues.

The CDR3 here is CASSLSGGVGYGYTF. CDR3 DNA sequence: TGTGCCAGCAGTTTATCCGGGGGCGTCGGCTATGGCTACACCTTC. The chain couples TRBV28 to TRBJ1-2; the D gene is possibly TRBD1 (6 bases). The V gene lost 1 base and the J gene lost 4 bases, with 13 bases spanning the gap. This CDR3 region has 15 residues. Germline CDR1 reads MDHEN; CDR2 reads SYDVKM.

The V call is TRBV7-4, the J call TRBJ1-6; TRBD1 aligns across 7 bases. The CDR3 has 17 amino acids. The germline CDR1 and CDR2 sequences are SGHVT and SQSDAQ. Trimming at V came to 1 base and at J to 2 bases, leaving 5 bases not matched to a gene. CDR3 in DNA: TGTGCCAGCAGCTTAGAGGGGGGACAGACCTATAATTCACCCCTCCACTTT. Its translation: CASSLEGGQTYNSPLHF.

The chain uses TRBV6-6 and TRBJ1-3; D gene ambiguous. V lost 2 bases and J 1 base, leaving 12 bases between the germline ends. Germline CDR1 is MNHNY and CDR2 is SVGAGI (reference sequence). The length of the CDR3 is 16 residues. The CDR3 nucleotides are TGTGCCAGCAGTTACGGTTCAGAACTATCTGGAAACACCATATATTTT. It specifies CASSYGSELSGNTIYF.

This clone was seen just once. This chain uses TRBV7-8 with TRBJ2-1, with TRBD2 matching over 10 bases. This CDR3 region has 15 residues. CDR1 is SGHVS, CDR2 FQNEAQ, per germline. J gave up 10 bases and V 5 bases, and 11 bases lay outside the gene matches. This CDR3 reads CASSPGLAENGEQFF. CDR3 nucleotides: TGTGCCAGCAGCCCCGGACTAGCGGAGAACGGAGAGCAGTTCTTC.

Here the CDR3 DNA reads TGTGCCAGCACCTCCTCGGTCGGGGGGACTAGCGGCTACGAGCAGTACTTC. This codes for CASTSSVGGTSGYEQYF. The chain has TRBV2 and TRBJ2-7; 11 bases are a match to TRBD2. Germline CDR1 and CDR2: SNHLY and FYNNEI. The CDR3 is 17 residues long. With 7 bases clipped from V and 3 bases from J, the junction kept 14 bases outside the gene matches.

The rearrangement joins TRBV5-1 to TRBJ1-1; a possible D gene is TRBD1 (5 bases). The CDR3 extends over 13 amino acids. Trimming stripped 2 bases from V and 7 bases from J, with 12 bases between. Per the germline V gene, CDR1 is SGHRS and CDR2 is YFSETQ. CDR3 loop: CASSLWQGGEAFF. CDR3 sequence (DNA): TGCGCCAGCAGCTTATGGCAGGGCGGTGAAGCTTTCTTT. Together with reference TRBV5-1 and TRBJ1-1, the CDR3 gives the full variable domain: KAGVTQTPRYLIKTRGQQVTLSCSPISGHRSVSWYQQTPGQGLQFLFEYFSETQRNKGNFPGRFSGRQFSNSRSEMNVSTLELGDSALYLCASSLWQGGEAFFGQGTRLTVV.

This chain links TRBV4-1 with TRBJ2-7; a possible D gene is TRBD1 (5 bases). The V gene lost 3 bases and the J gene lost 7 bases, with 22 bases spanning the gap. This CDR3 contains 16 residues. CDR1 and CDR2 from the germline V gene are MGHRA and YSYEKL. The CDR3 protein is CASSHPTGGASGEQYF. Written as DNA, the CDR3 is TGCGCCAGCAGCCACCCAACAGGCGGAGCCTCTGGGGAGCAGTACTTC.

This clone was detected a few times. This chain joins TRBV7-6 and TRBJ2-5; 7 nucleotides match TRBD1. The germline V gene has CDR1 SGHVS and CDR2 FNYEAQ. The CDR3 extends over 16 amino acids. V gave up 4 bases and J gave up 0 bases; unmatched junction bases: 8. The CDR3 DNA sequence: TGTGCCAGCAGCTCTACCGGGACAGTGAACCAAGAGACCCAGTACTTC. Its protein product is CASSSTGTVNQETQYF.

This rearrangement joins TRBV2 to TRBJ2-1, with a weak D call TRBD1 (6 bases). Germline values: CDR1 SNHLY, CDR2 FYNNEI. The CDR3 consists of 12 residues. V was trimmed by 4 bases and J by 7 bases, leaving 8 bases between them. Written as DNA, the CDR3 is TGTGCCAGCAGTGCCAGGGGTAATGAGCAGTTCTTC. Residues: CASSARGNEQFF.